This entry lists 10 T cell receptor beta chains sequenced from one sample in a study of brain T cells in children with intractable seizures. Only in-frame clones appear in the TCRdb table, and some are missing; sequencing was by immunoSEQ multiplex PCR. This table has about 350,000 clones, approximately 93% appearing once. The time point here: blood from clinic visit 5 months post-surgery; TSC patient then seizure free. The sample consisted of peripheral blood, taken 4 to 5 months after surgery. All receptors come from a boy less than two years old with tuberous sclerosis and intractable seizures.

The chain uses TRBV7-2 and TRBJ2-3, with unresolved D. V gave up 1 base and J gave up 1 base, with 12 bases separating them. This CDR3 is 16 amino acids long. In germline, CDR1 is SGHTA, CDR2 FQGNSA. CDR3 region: CASSLVAELGTDTQYF. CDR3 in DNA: TGTGCCAGCAGCTTAGTGGCGGAGCTAGGCACAGATACGCAGTATTTT.

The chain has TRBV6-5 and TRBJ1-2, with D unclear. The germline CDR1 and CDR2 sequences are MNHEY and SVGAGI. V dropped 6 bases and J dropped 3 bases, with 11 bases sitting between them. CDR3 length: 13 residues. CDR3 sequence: CASSQGLHYGYTF. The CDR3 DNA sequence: TGTGCCAGCAGCCAAGGGCTCCACTATGGCTACACCTTC.

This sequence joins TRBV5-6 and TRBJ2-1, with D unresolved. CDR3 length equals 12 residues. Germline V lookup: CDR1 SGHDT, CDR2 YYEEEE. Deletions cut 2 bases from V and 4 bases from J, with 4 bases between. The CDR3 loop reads CASSFQYNEQFF. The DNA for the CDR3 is TGTGCCAGCAGCTTCCAGTACAATGAGCAGTTCTTC.

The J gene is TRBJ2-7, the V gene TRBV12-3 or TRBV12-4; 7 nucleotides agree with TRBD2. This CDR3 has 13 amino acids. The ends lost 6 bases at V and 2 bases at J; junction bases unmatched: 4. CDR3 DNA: TGTGCCAGCAGGGGGGGGACTACCTACGAGCAGTACTTC. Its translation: CASRGGTTYEQYF.

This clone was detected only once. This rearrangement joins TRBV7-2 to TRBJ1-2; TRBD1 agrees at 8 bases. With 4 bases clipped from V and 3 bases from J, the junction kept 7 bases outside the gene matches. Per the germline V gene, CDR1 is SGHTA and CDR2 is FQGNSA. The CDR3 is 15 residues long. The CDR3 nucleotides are TGTGCCAGCAGCTCACCGGGACAGGAGCACTATGGCTACACCTTC. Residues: CASSSPGQEHYGYTF. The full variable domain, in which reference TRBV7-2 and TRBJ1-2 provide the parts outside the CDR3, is GAGVSQSPSNKVTEKGKDVELRCDPISGHTALYWYRQSLGQGLEFLIYFQGNSAPDKSGLPSDRFSAERTGGSVSTLTIQRTQQEDSAVYLCASSSPGQEHYGYTFGSGTRLTVV.

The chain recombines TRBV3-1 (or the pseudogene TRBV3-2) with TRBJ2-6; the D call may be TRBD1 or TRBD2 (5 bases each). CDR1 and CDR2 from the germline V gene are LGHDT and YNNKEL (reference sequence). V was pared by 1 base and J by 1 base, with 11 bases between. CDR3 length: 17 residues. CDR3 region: CASSQASGRSGANVLTF. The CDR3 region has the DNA TGTGCCAGCAGCCAAGCCTCGGGGCGGTCTGGGGCCAACGTCCTGACTTTC.

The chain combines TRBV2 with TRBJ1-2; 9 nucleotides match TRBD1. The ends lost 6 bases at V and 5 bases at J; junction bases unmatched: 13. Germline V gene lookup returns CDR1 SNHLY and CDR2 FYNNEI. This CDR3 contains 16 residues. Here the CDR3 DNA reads TGTGCCAGCAGACTAACGTGGACAGGGGTCCCTTATGGCTACACCTTC. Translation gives CASRLTWTGVPYGYTF.

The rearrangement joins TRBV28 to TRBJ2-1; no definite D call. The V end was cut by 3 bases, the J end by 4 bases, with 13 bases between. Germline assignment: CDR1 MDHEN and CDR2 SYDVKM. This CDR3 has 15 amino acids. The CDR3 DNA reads TGTGCCAGCAGTTTTAGCCTTACCACTTACAATGAGCAGTTCTTC. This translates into CASSFSLTTYNEQFF.

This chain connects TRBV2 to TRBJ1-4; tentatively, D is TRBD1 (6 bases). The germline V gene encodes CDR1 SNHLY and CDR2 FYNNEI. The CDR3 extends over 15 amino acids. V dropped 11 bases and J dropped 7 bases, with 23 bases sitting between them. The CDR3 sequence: CAAYGLGQGSEKLFF. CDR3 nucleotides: TGTGCCGCGTACGGCCTGGGGCAGGGGAGTGAAAAACTGTTTTTT.

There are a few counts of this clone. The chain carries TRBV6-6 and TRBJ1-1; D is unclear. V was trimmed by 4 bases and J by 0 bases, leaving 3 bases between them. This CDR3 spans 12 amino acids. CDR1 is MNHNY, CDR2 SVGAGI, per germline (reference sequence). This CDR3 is CASSSVNTEAFF. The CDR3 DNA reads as TGTGCCAGCAGTTCAGTGAACACTGAAGCTTTCTTT.